These 18 T cell receptor beta chains were sequenced from one sample in a study of blood T cell repertoires in COVID-19. Sequencing was performed with immunoSEQ multiplex PCR; in TCRdb, only in-frame clones are kept and a portion is missing. The top ten clones hold around a tenth of a sample with 95,000 to 100,000 clones, 80% to 90% of them seen once. The sample consisted of peripheral blood. The receptor set was obtained from a woman aged 30 to 39 with acute or convalescent COVID-19.

The chain has TRBV11-2 and TRBJ2-2, with 7 bases aligning to TRBD1. Germline CDR1 SGHAT, CDR2 FQNNGV. V lost 4 bases, J lost 4 bases, and 6 bases stayed unmatched. The CDR3 consists of 15 residues. Here the CDR3 DNA reads TGTGCCAGCAGCTCATACAGGGGCGGCACCGGGGAGCTGTTTTTT. Translating gives CASSSYRGGTGELFF.

The chain uses TRBV6-5 and TRBJ1-5; 8 positions agree with TRBD1. The length of the CDR3 is 16 residues. Germline CDR1 is MNHEY and CDR2 is SVGAGI. With 4 bases clipped from V and 2 bases from J, the junction kept 7 bases outside the gene matches. The CDR3 DNA reads as TGTGCCAGCAGTTTACAACCGGGACAGGGCAATCAGCCCCAGCATTTT. This gives the protein CASSLQPGQGNQPQHF.

The chain joins TRBV7-9 to TRBJ1-4, with 9 bases that match TRBD1. V shed 6 bases and J 8 bases; nucleotides not matched to a gene: 10. The CDR3 has 15 amino acids. The germline CDR1 and CDR2 sequences are SEHNR and FQNEAQ (reference sequence). CDR3 coding DNA: TGTGCCAGCAGTTATGCCGGGACAGGGATGGAAAAACTGTTTTTT. Translating it yields CASSYAGTGMEKLFF.

The V gene is TRBV7-3, the J gene TRBJ2-6; TRBD1 agrees at 8 bases. Trimming removed 5 bases from V and 0 bases from J; junction bases left unmatched: 12. CDR3 length equals 19 residues. Germline lookup yields CDR1 SGHTA and CDR2 FQGTGA. This CDR3 reads CASSADRGPRNSGANVLTF. The DNA of the CDR3 is TGTGCCAGCAGCGCAGACAGGGGACCACGTAACTCTGGGGCCAACGTCCTGACTTTC.

This clone was observed a handful of times. Other DNA sequences of this sample code for an identical CDR3. The chain couples TRBV28 to TRBJ2-7; possibly TRBD2 for D (5 bases). V was pared by 6 bases and J by 1 base, with 7 bases between. Germline values: CDR1 MDHEN, CDR2 SYDVKM. The CDR3 contains 12 residues. CDR3 DNA: TGTGCCAGCAGCTCGGGGTCCTACGAGCAGTACTTC. Translating gives CASSSGSYEQYF.

The rearrangement links TRBV5-4 to TRBJ2-3; a weak D match, TRBD2 (6 bases). The CDR3 covers 13 residues. V lost 0 bases to trimming and J lost 5 bases, with 7 bases between them. The germline gives CDR1 SGHNT, CDR2 YYREEE (reference sequence). CDR3 residues: CASSLEGGDTQYF. Here the CDR3 DNA reads TGTGCCAGCAGCTTGGAGGGAGGAGATACGCAGTATTTT. Full variable domain (missing parts from reference TRBV5-4 and TRBJ2-3): ETGVTQSPTHLIKTRGQQVTLRCSSQSGHNTVSWYQQALGQGPQFIFQYYREEENGRGNFPPRFSGLQFPNYSSELNVNALELDDSALYLCASSLEGGDTQYFGPGTRLTVL.

The chain links TRBV19 to TRBJ1-3; a possible D gene is TRBD1 (6 bases). V lost 7 bases and J 2 bases, leaving 15 bases between the germline ends. CDR3 length equals 15 residues. Germline V gene lookup returns CDR1 LNHDA and CDR2 SQIVND (reference sequence). This chain's CDR3 is CASNQGRSAGNTIYF. The CDR3, as DNA: TGTGCCAGTAATCAGGGGAGATCTGCTGGAAACACCATATATTTT.

The chain uses TRBV9 and TRBJ2-2, with D perhaps matching TRBD2 (5 bases). CDR1 and CDR2 from the germline V gene are SGDLS and YYNGEE. The CDR3 spans 16 residues. V was pared by 0 bases and J by 4 bases, with 13 bases between. Here the CDR3 reads CASSVEPTSGTGELFF. DNA of the CDR3: TGTGCCAGCAGCGTAGAACCAACCAGCGGCACCGGGGAGCTGTTTTTT. Using reference TRBV9 and TRBJ2-2 for the parts outside the CDR3, the full variable domain is DSGVTQTPKHLITATGQRVTLRCSPRSGDLSVYWYQQSLDQGLQFLIQYYNGEERAKGNILERFSAQQFPDLHSELNLSSLELGDSALYFCASSVEPTSGTGELFFGEGSRLTVL.

This clone was picked up a small number of times. The V call is TRBV4-2, the J call TRBJ2-7, with 11 bases that match TRBD2. The CDR3 runs 15 residues. V was pared by 2 bases and J by 3 bases, with 3 bases of the junction left unmatched. Germline V lookup: CDR1 LGHNA, CDR2 YNFKEQ. The CDR3: CASSQTGTSGYEQYF. DNA of the CDR3: TGTGCCAGCAGCCAAACCGGGACTAGCGGCTACGAGCAGTACTTC.

The chain has TRBV6-5 and TRBJ1-4, with D maybe TRBD1 (5 bases). CDR3 length: 12 residues. The V end lost 8 bases, the J end lost 7 bases, and 11 bases lay between the germline ends. CDR1 is MNHEY and CDR2 is SVGAGI in the germline V gene. CDR3 nucleotides: TGTGCCAGCGCCCGGGGGGGTGAAAAACTGTTTTTT. It codes for CASARGGEKLFF.

The rearrangement links TRBV9 to TRBJ2-2; 12 positions match TRBD2. The CDR3 has 16 amino acids. Trimming at V came to 3 bases and at J to 6 bases, leaving 6 bases not matched to a gene. The germline CDR1 and CDR2 sequences are SGDLS and YYNGEE. CDR3 amino acids: CASSDETSGGSGELFF. The CDR3 region has the DNA TGTGCCAGCAGCGACGAGACTAGCGGGGGATCCGGGGAGCTGTTTTTT.

The J gene is TRBJ2-7, the V gene TRBV3-1 (or the pseudogene TRBV3-2); TRBD1 is a possible D gene (5 bases). Germline CDR1 reads LGHDT; CDR2 reads YNNKEL (reference sequence). The CDR3 consists of 14 residues. V was clipped by 4 bases and J by 0 bases, with 10 bases between them. The CDR3 nucleotides read TGTGCCAGCAGCCGACCAGGGTCCTCCTACGAGCAGTACTTC. It encodes CASSRPGSSYEQYF.

The rearrangement links TRBV29-1 to TRBJ1-1; the match to TRBD1 covers 11 bases. V trimming: 4 bases; J trimming: 0 bases; junction bases outside the gene matches: 4. The CDR3 has 15 residues. In germline, CDR1 is SQVTM, CDR2 ANQGSEA. DNA of the CDR3: TGCAGCGTTGGGACAGGGGGCTTGCTGAACACTGAAGCTTTCTTT. This codes for CSVGTGGLLNTEAFF.

The CDR3 coding sequence is TGTGCCAGCCGACAGTTACTCAGGGATGGCTACACCTTC. Its protein product is CASRQLLRDGYTF. The rearrangement joins TRBV19 to TRBJ1-2, with D possibly TRBD1 on 5 matching bases. This CDR3 spans 13 amino acids. The germline CDR1 and CDR2 sequences are LNHDA and SQIVND (reference sequence). V was clipped by 9 bases and J by 6 bases, with 17 bases between them.

The chain is built from TRBV12-3 or TRBV12-4 and TRBJ2-7, with 8 bases aligning to TRBD1. The CDR3 is 12 residues long. V gave up 8 bases and J gave up 6 bases; unmatched junction bases: 6. CDR3 sequence (DNA): TGTGCCAGCGCTTTACAGGGGGGCGAGCAGTACTTC. It translates to CASALQGGEQYF.

The table lists this clone with a few counts. V gene TRBV2 combines with J gene TRBJ2-3; D is unclear. Per the germline V gene, CDR1 is SNHLY and CDR2 is FYNNEI. V lost 7 bases to trimming and J lost 0 bases, with 5 bases between them. This CDR3 is built from 12 residues. CDR3 DNA sequence: TGTGCCAGCACCCAGAGCACAGATACGCAGTATTTT. Translation gives CASTQSTDTQYF.

The sample holds many counts of this clone. This chain joins TRBV28 and TRBJ1-4; D is unclear. Deletions cut 8 bases from V and 0 bases from J, with 13 bases between. Germline V CDR1 and CDR2: MDHEN, SYDVKM. This CDR3 region has 15 residues. DNA of the CDR3: TGTGCCAGCGTAGGTCGCGGGGCAACTAATGAAAAACTGTTTTTT. Translated, it gives CASVGRGATNEKLFF.

The chain carries TRBV12-5 and TRBJ2-3; D might be TRBD1 (6 bases). CDR1 LGHNT and CDR2 FRNRAP come from the germline V gene. The CDR3 consists of 15 residues. Trimming took 3 bases from V and 0 from J, leaving 10 bases between them. CDR3 loop: CASGFGQYSTDTQYF. The CDR3 DNA follows: TGTGCTAGTGGTTTTGGACAGTATAGCACAGATACGCAGTATTTT.